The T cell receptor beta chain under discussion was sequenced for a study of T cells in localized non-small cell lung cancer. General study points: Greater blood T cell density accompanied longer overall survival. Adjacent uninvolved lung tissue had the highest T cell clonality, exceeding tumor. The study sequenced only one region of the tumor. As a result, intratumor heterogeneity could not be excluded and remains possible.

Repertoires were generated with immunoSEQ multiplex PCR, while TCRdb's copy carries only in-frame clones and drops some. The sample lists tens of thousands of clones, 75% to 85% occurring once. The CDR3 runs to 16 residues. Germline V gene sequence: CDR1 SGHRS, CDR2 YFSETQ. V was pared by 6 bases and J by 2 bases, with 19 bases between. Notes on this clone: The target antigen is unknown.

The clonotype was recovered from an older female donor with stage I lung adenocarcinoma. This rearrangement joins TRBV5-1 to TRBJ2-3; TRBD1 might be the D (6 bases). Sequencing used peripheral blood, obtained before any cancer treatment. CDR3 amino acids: CASNQIMTGATDTQYF. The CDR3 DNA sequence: TGCGCCAGCAATCAGATTATGACAGGAGCCACAGATACGCAGTATTTT.